This TCR beta chain was captured by sequencing in a study of T cell responses to AZD1222 COVID-19 vaccine. The germline V gene encodes CDR1 LNHDA and CDR2 SQIVND (reference sequence). The CDR3 contains 13 residues. Trimming removed 10 bases from V and 1 base from J, with 13 bases in between. TCRdb's table, derived via immunoSEQ multiplex PCR, lists solely in-frame clones and lacks some. The profile shows 85,000 to 90,000 clones, around 90% of them singletons. The genes are TRBV19 and TRBJ1-2; D gene ambiguous. The receptor was derived from an adult in good health. The source was peripheral blood, collected on day 0 of MenACWY control vaccination. CDR3 coding DNA: TGTGCCACCTGGGAAACAGATAACTATGGCTACACCTTC. Translated: CATWETDNYGYTF.